This T cell receptor (beta chain) was found in a study of early T cells in non-severe SARS-CoV-2 infection. TCRdb independently ran MiXCR on the 5' RACE reads; one entry per CDR3 protein. The sample contains under 70,000 distinct CDR3 sequences, roughly 5.9% of which appear only once. In its sample, this clonotype was seen many times. This TCR came from an adult who was a healthcare worker with PCR-confirmed SARS-CoV-2 infection or an uninfected control (not recorded which). The sample taken for sequencing was whole blood.

Here the CDR3 DNA reads TGCAGTGCCCTCCCAGCGGGAGTAAGGGAGCAGTACTTC. It is translated as CSALPAGVREQYF. The chain carries TRBV20-1 and TRBJ2-7, with 8 bases identical to TRBD2. CDR1 and CDR2 from the germline V gene are DFQATT and SNEGSKA (reference sequence). Trimming removed 6 bases from V and 7 bases from J; junction bases left unmatched: 11. CDR3 length: 13 residues.